The source of this T cell receptor (beta chain) is a study of cytomegalovirus exposure and HLA in healthy donors. Broader study findings: TCR beta sequences numbering roughly 16,000 were associated with HLA alleles at 0.05 false discovery rate in a later analysis.

PCR employed 60 Vbeta and 13 Jbeta primers. TCRdb's copy holds only in-frame clones and misses some; the assay was immunoSEQ multiplex PCR. The sample consists of some 250,000 clones, about 81% of them appearing once. With respect to this clone: Its antigen is currently unknown.

At collection, donors were nominally healthy, but unrecorded immune exposures were probable. The CDR3 sequence is 15 residues long. Germline V gene data show CDR1 as LNHDA and CDR2 as SQIVND (reference sequence). Trimming removed 5 bases from V and 5 bases from J; junction bases left unmatched: 9. The sample comprised PBMCs. This clonotype was sampled from a woman between 40 and 55 years old in good health and CMV-seropositive. The chain links TRBV19 to TRBJ2-4, with 7 bases matching TRBD2. As DNA, the CDR3 is TGTGCCAGTAGTCCCATGCGGGGGAGACAAAACATTCAGTACTTC. Encoded protein: CASSPMRGRQNIQYF. The entire variable domain, with the rest obtained from reference TRBV19 and TRBJ2-4, is as follows: DGGITQSPKYLFRKEGQNVTLSCEQNLNHDAMYWYRQDPGQGLRLIYYSQIVNDFQKGDIAEGYSVSREKKESFPLTVTSAQKNPTAFYLCASSPMRGRQNIQYFGAGTRLSVL.